One T cell receptor beta chain is described in this entry. The sample originates from a study of blood T cell repertoires in COVID-19. As for the study in general: From the United States, Italy and Spain came samples of acute and convalescent COVID-19. In each case, the material was cDNA or gDNA derived from T cells, B-cell-depleted T cells, or PBMCs.

How the authors handled the data: Estimated nucleated cell counts came from reference gene primer amplification. TCRdb keeps only in-frame clones here, not all; method: immunoSEQ multiplex PCR. The V and J calls and clone size were taken over from that table, and D and trimming were inferred from the DNA. The sample carries approximately 160,000 clones, under 85% recorded once. The CDR3 runs to 14 residues. V lost 3 bases, J lost 1 base, and 9 bases lay in between. Germline V gene sequence: CDR1 MDHEN, CDR2 SYDVKM. V and J are TRBV28 and TRBJ1-1; no clear D gene. The clonotype originates from a man aged 65 to 79 with acute or convalescent COVID-19. What was sequenced was peripheral blood. The CDR3 loop is CASSFEAENTEAFF. CDR3 sequence (DNA): TGTGCCAGCAGTTTCGAGGCAGAGAACACTGAAGCTTTCTTT.